These T cell receptor beta chains were read from a single sample in a study of blood T cells in healthy people across ages. TCRdb reprocessed the 5' RACE reads with MiXCR, giving one entry per CDR3 protein. The sample holds about a million distinct CDR3 sequences, 35% to 40% seen once. The sequenced material came from blood. These receptors were collected from a young man in good health. CDR3s include the opening cysteine and the closing phenylalanine or tryptophan. A D gene is named only where the DNA matches it firmly. Expanded clones are given a class, and other clones once, few, many or no size at all.

v_call	j_call	d_call	clone_size	cdr3_aa	cdr3_nt
TRBV4-1	TRBJ1-1	NA	few	CASSQGGSEGTEAFF	TGCGCCAGCAGCCAAGGTGGGTCAGAAGGCACTGAAGCTTTCTTT
TRBV6-5	TRBJ1-4	TRBD1	NA	CASSYRTGAREKLFF	TGTGCCAGCAGTTACCGGACAGGGGCGAGGGAAAAACTGTTTTTT
TRBV27	TRBJ2-7	NA	few	CASSSRGHPFYEQYF	TGTGCCAGCAGTTCGAGGGGACACCCTTTCTACGAGCAGTACTTC
TRBV6-2/TRBV6-3	TRBJ2-1	TRBD1	few	CASSVLGQGFDEQFF	TGTGCCAGCAGTGTCCTTGGACAGGGATTCGATGAGCAGTTCTTC
TRBV5-1	TRBJ1-5	TRBD1	NA	CASSLAGTGDSNQPQHF	TGCGCCAGCAGCTTGGCCGGGACAGGGGATAGCAATCAGCCCCAGCATTTT
TRBV4-3	TRBJ1-2	TRBD1	NA	CASSQDGGGSTGGSFGGYTF	TGCGCCAGCAGCCAAGATGGGGGGGGTTCCACAGGGGGGAGTTTCGGTGGCTACACCTTC
TRBV28	TRBJ1-2	NA	NA	CARRTITGSYGYTF	TGTGCCCGCAGGACCATTACAGGGAGTTATGGCTACACCTTC
TRBV28	TRBJ1-1	TRBD1	NA	CASSLTIWGQGLFTTEAFF	TGTGCCAGCAGTTTAACGATCTGGGGACAGGGGCTATTCACGACTGAAGCTTTCTTT
TRBV7-8	TRBJ1-5	NA	NA	CASSSEGYQPQHF	TGTGCCAGCAGCTCCGAGGGCTATCAGCCCCAGCATTTT
TRBV6-2/TRBV6-3	TRBJ2-7	NA	few	CASRKDGGSPYEQYF	TGTGCCAGCAGAAAGGACGGAGGATCTCCATACGAGCAGTACTTC
TRBV20-1	TRBJ1-6	NA	NA	CSAREGRGGNSPLHF	TGCAGTGCTAGAGAGGGGAGGGGGGGTAATTCACCCCTCCACTTT
TRBV2	TRBJ1-2	TRBD1	NA	CASSNRTGVGGYTF	TGTGCCAGCAGTAACAGGACAGGGGTTGGTGGCTACACCTTC
TRBV10-3	TRBJ1-2	TRBD1	few	CAISERDSSNYGYTF	TGTGCCATCAGTGAGAGGGACAGCTCTAACTATGGCTACACCTTC
TRBV4-2	TRBJ2-5	TRBD2	once	CASSQDSGLAIQETQYF	TGTGCCAGCAGCCAAGATAGTGGACTAGCGATACAAGAGACCCAGTACTTC
TRBV6-1	TRBJ2-3	NA	few	CASRRKYFRGALTDTQYF	TGTGCCAGCAGGCGCAAGTATTTCAGGGGCGCTTTGACAGATACGCAGTATTTT
TRBV12-3/TRBV12-4	TRBJ1-5	NA	few	CASSPYREQSQPQHF	TGTGCCAGCAGCCCCTACAGGGAACAGAGTCAGCCCCAGCATTTT
TRBV19	TRBJ2-1	TRBD1	once	CASSRGQRGDEQFF	TGTGCCAGTAGTAGGGGACAGAGAGGAGATGAGCAGTTCTTC
TRBV18	TRBJ1-2	NA	NA	CASSSTATQGSNYGYTF	TGTGCCAGCTCATCAACGGCCACACAGGGTAGCAACTATGGCTACACCTTC
TRBV11-2	TRBJ2-1	TRBD1	few	CASRPTGDAYNEQFF	TGTGCCAGCAGACCGACAGGGGACGCCTACAATGAGCAGTTCTTC
TRBV7-2	TRBJ1-2	NA	NA	CASSFSRTNYGYTF	TGTGCCAGCAGCTTCTCCAGGACTAACTATGGCTACACCTTC
TRBV9	TRBJ1-3	TRBD1	NA	CASSPGGVRGNTIYF	TGTGCCAGCAGCCCAGGGGGGGTCCGCGGAAACACCATATATTTT
TRBV28	TRBJ2-5	TRBD2	NA	CASSPGLAGVEQYF	TGTGCCAGCAGTCCGGGACTAGCGGGGGTTGAGCAGTACTTC
TRBV12-5	TRBJ2-5	NA	few	CASAYDSQETQYF	TGTGCTAGTGCCTACGACAGCCAAGAGACCCAGTACTTC
TRBV29-1	TRBJ1-2	NA	many	CSVGRQSWEGGYTF	TGCAGCGTTGGCCGTCAGAGTTGGGAGGGTGGCTACACCTTC
TRBV12-3/TRBV12-4	TRBJ2-5	TRBD1	few	CASSPLTGIQETQYF	TGTGCCAGCAGTCCTCTGACAGGGATCCAAGAGACCCAGTACTTC
TRBV6-5	TRBJ1-1	NA	NA	CASSYKGLATEAFF	TGTGCCAGCAGTTATAAGGGGTTAGCCACTGAAGCTTTCTTT
TRBV6-2/TRBV6-3	TRBJ1-1	NA	once	CASRLDIRNTEAFF	TGTGCCAGCAGATTGGACATCCGAAACACTGAAGCTTTCTTT
TRBV25-1	TRBJ1-4	NA	NA	CASRSPSNEKLFF	TGTGCCAGCCGGAGCCCGAGTAATGAAAAACTGTTTTTT
TRBV2	TRBJ1-6	NA	NA	CASSGDARHPNSPLHF	TGTGCCAGCAGCGGGGACGCCAGACACCCGAATTCACCCCTCCACTTT
TRBV15	TRBJ2-7	NA	NA	CATSRDPTDYEQYF	TGTGCCACCAGCAGAGACCCGACGGACTACGAGCAGTACTTC
TRBV7-2	TRBJ2-3	TRBD1	few	CASSSTHQGAGTDTQYF	TGTGCCAGCAGCTCAACACATCAGGGGGCCGGTACAGATACGCAGTATTTT
TRBV4-3	TRBJ2-7	TRBD1	NA	CASSQKTGNEQYF	TGCGCCAGCAGCCAGAAGACAGGGAACGAGCAGTACTTC
TRBV5-1	TRBJ2-4	NA	few	CASSLAFDMKNIQYF	TGCGCCAGCAGCTTGGCCTTTGACATGAAAAACATTCAGTACTTC
TRBV6-1	TRBJ1-5	NA	many	CASSEKAGPQPQHF	TGTGCCAGCAGTGAAAAGGCAGGCCCCCAGCCCCAGCATTTT
TRBV5-1	TRBJ2-3	NA	NA	CASSFFREGLTDTQYF	TGCGCCAGCAGCTTTTTCAGGGAAGGTTTGACAGATACGCAGTATTTT
TRBV20-1	TRBJ2-2	TRBD1	NA	CSARDRALVTGELFF	TGCAGTGCTCGGGACAGGGCTTTGGTCACCGGGGAGCTGTTTTTT
TRBV4-1	TRBJ2-5	NA	many	CASSQGRTQETQYF	TGCGCCAGCAGCCAAGGAAGGACCCAAGAGACCCAGTACTTC
TRBV6-6	TRBJ2-1	TRBD2	NA	CAGSTLAGYYNEQFF	TGTGCCGGCAGCACCCTAGCGGGGTACTACAATGAGCAGTTCTTC
TRBV20-1	TRBJ2-3	TRBD1	many	CSARVTGGDLDTQYF	TGCAGTGCTAGGGTCACAGGGGGCGACCTAGATACGCAGTATTTT
TRBV25-1	TRBJ1-2	NA	few	CASTQDGYGYTF	TGTGCCAGCACTCAAGACGGTTATGGCTACACCTTC
TRBV27	TRBJ2-6	NA	NA	CASGDGSSGANVLTF	TGTGCCAGCGGAGACGGGAGCTCTGGGGCCAACGTCCTGACTTTC